A single sample gave rise to the 5 T cell receptor beta chains below, sequenced in a study of PD-L1 blockade in urothelial cancer. The protocol was immunoSEQ multiplex PCR, while the TCRdb copy is restricted to in-frame clones and leaves out a portion. The table shows some 100,000 clones, with over 80% occurring only once. The specimen was PBMCs, collected around atezolizumab (anti-PD-L1) treatment. Receptors originate from a woman older than 75 with urothelial cancer.

The V call is TRBV27, the J call TRBJ2-7; D remains ambiguous. From germline, CDR1 is MNHEY and CDR2 SMNVEV (reference sequence). The V end lost 8 bases, the J end lost 3 bases, and 8 bases lay between the germline ends. The CDR3 length is 11 residues. CDR3 amino acids: CASRSFYEQYF. CDR3 in DNA: TGTGCCAGCCGTTCCTTCTACGAGCAGTACTTC.

The genes are TRBV13 and TRBJ1-2; a possible D gene is TRBD1 (5 bases). The ends were cut back, 4 bases at V and 3 bases at J, with 15 bases in the middle. Germline V lookup: CDR1 PRHDT, CDR2 FYEKMQ (reference sequence). This CDR3 spans 15 amino acids. The CDR3 DNA is TGTGCCAGCAGCTCCGAAGGGAGGGGCGACTATGGCTACACCTTC. This codes for CASSSEGRGDYGYTF. Drawing the rest from reference TRBV13 and TRBJ1-2, the complete variable domain is AAGVIQSPRHLIKEKRETATLKCYPIPRHDTVYWYQQGPGQDPQFLISFYEKMQSDKGSIPDRFSAQQFSDYHSELNMSSLELGDSALYFCASSSEGRGDYGYTFGSGTRLTVV.

This clone turned up a few times. V gene TRBV12-5 combines with J gene TRBJ2-2; D is ambiguous. CDR1 LGHNT and CDR2 FRNRAP come from the germline V gene. V lost 2 bases to trimming and J lost 5 bases, with 15 bases between them. The CDR3 is 16 amino acids. CDR3 DNA sequence: TGTGCTAGTGGTTTGTTTACCCTCGCCAGGACCGGGGAGCTGTTTTTT. It codes for CASGLFTLARTGELFF. Filled out from reference TRBV12-5 and TRBJ2-2, the complete variable domain reads DARVTQTPRHKVTEMGQEVTMRCQPILGHNTVFWYRQTMMQGLELLAYFRNRAPLDDSGMPKDRFSAEMPDATLATLKIQPSEPRDSAVYFCASGLFTLARTGELFFGEGSRLTVL.

The genes are TRBV6-1 and TRBJ2-5, with D possibly being TRBD2 (6 bases). Germline V gives CDR1 MNHNS, CDR2 SASEGT. The CDR3 is made up of 14 amino acids. The V end lost 0 bases, the J end lost 6 bases, and 11 bases lay between the germline ends. The CDR3 sequence is CASSEAMGGKTQYF. CDR3 nucleotides: TGTGCCAGCAGTGAAGCAATGGGGGGAAAGACCCAGTACTTC.

This chain connects TRBV27 to TRBJ1-1; 7 positions match TRBD1. Germline V gives CDR1 MNHEY, CDR2 SMNVEV (reference sequence). The CDR3 is 17 residues long. V trimming: 6 bases; J trimming: 1 base; junction bases outside the gene matches: 14. CDR3 residues: CASRPPILQGTNTEAFF. The CDR3 DNA reads TGTGCCAGCAGGCCCCCAATCCTACAGGGGACGAACACTGAAGCTTTCTTT.